The clone carrying this T cell receptor (beta chain) was seen repeatedly, ten times or more. Its antigen is unidentified. An end of the junction differs from the germline gene, which may be a read error. The data originate from a study of breast tumors, draining lymph nodes, adjacent tissues. Notes on the study in general: Tumor TCR diversity was below lymph nodes but above nontumor tissue. Data fit most tumor T cells coming from lymph node, expanding in tumor. Tumor and nontumor repertoires were significantly more similar in luminal-like than in basal-like breast cancer. The lymph node origin of tumor T cells was framed as consistent with a hypothesis, not demonstrated.

A single record per CDR3 protein comes from TCRdb applying MiXCR to the multiplex PCR reads. The repertoire holds 200,000 to 300,000 distinct CDR3 sequences, with more than 30% as singletons. The CDR3 is 12 residues long. Germline CDR1 and CDR2: LNHNV and YYDKDF (reference sequence). Samples came from axillary lymph nodes draining the breast cancer. The receptor was isolated from a female donor with breast cancer. Some clones in this sample may be carry-over from other donors' samples. The chain recombines TRBV15 with TRBJ2-1; TRBD2 matches at 8 bases. The sequencing sample was made of axillary lymph node tissue. The DNA of the CDR3 is TGTGCCACCAGCAGGGGTAGCGGGAAATCCCTCTTC. Translating it yields CATSRGSGKSLF.